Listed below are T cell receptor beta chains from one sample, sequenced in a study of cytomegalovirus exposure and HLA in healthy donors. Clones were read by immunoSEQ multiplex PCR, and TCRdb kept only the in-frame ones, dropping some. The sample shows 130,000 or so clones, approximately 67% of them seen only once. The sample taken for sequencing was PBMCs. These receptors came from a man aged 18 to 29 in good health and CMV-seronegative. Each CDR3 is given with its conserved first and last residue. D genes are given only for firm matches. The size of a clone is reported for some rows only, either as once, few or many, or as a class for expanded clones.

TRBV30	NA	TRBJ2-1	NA	CAWRTIPYNEQFF	TGTGCCTGGAGGACTATCCCTTACAATGAGCAGTTCTTC
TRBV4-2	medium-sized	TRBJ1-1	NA	CASSQWLLNTEAFF	TGTGCCAGCAGCCAGTGGCTTTTGAACACTGAAGCTTTCTTT
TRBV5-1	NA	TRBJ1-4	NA	CASSLVNPAGTNEKLFF	TGCGCCAGCAGCTTGGTCAACCCAGCGGGGACTAATGAAAAACTGTTTTTT
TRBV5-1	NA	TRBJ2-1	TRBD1	CASRQGQGIYNEQFF	TGCGCCAGCAGGCAGGGACAGGGGATCTACAATGAGCAGTTCTTC
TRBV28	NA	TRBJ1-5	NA	CASSDHRRATQPQHF	TGTGCCAGCAGTGATCACAGGAGGGCCACTCAGCCCCAGCATTTT
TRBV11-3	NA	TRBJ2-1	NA	CASSLVGGEQFF	TGTGCCAGCAGCTTAGTAGGGGGTGAGCAGTTCTTC
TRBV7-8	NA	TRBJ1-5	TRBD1	CASSPRGTVGNQPQHF	TGTGCCAGCAGCCCCCGGGGGACAGTTGGGAATCAGCCCCAGCATTTT
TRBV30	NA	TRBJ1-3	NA	CAWSLTVAGNTIYF	TGTGCCTGGAGTCTGACAGTCGCTGGAAACACCATATATTTT
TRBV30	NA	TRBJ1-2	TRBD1	CAWIQGAYGYTF	TGTGCCTGGATCCAGGGGGCCTATGGCTACACCTTC
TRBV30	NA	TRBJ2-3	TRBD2	CARDRGTSGVVDTQYF	TGTGCCCGGGACCGGGGGACTAGCGGGGTTGTAGATACGCAGTATTTT
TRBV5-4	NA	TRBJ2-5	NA	CASSYSGAPETQYF	TGTGCCAGCAGCTACTCAGGGGCCCCAGAGACCCAGTACTTC
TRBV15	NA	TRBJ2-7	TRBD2	CATSRGLAGFEQYF	TGTGCCACCAGCAGGGGACTAGCGGGATTTGAGCAGTACTTC
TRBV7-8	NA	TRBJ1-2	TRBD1	CASSLAGQNYGYTF	TGTGCCAGCAGCTTAGCGGGACAGAACTATGGCTACACCTTC
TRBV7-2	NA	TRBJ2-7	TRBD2	CASSLAPGGAGGNEQYF	TGTGCCAGCAGCTTGGCCCCCGGGGGAGCGGGAGGGAACGAGCAGTACTTC
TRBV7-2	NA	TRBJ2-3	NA	CASSLRQGGLGYTQYF	TGTGCCAGCAGCTTAAGGCAGGGGGGACTTGGGTATACGCAGTATTTT
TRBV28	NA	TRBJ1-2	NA	CASMRGTYGYTF	TGTGCCAGCATGAGGGGGACCTATGGCTACACCTTC
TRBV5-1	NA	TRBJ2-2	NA	CASSLDNGELFF	TGCGCCAGCAGCTTGGATAACGGGGAGCTGTTTTTT
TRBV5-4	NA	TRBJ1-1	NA	CASSLAPTHGGTEAFF	TGTGCCAGCAGCTTGGCTCCCACCCACGGGGGCACTGAAGCTTTCTTT
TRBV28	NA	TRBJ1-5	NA	CASSVAGKNQPQHF	TGTGCCAGCAGTGTGGCAGGCAAGAATCAGCCCCAGCATTTT
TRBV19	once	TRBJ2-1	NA	CASSGLKDEQFF	TGTGCCAGTAGTGGACTGAAGGATGAGCAGTTCTTC
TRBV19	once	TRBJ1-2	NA	CASSIGRWEWYGYTF	TGTGCCAGTAGTATAGGGAGGTGGGAATGGTATGGCTACACCTTC
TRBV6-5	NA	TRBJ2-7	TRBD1	CASRVTGDYEQYF	TGTGCCAGCAGAGTGACAGGGGACTACGAGCAGTACTTC
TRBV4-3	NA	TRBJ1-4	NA	CASSQDFAELFF	TGCGCCAGCAGCCAAGATTTCGCGGAACTGTTTTTT
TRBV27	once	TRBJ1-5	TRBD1	CASSLRGDRSQPQHF	TGTGCCAGCAGTTTAAGGGGGGACAGAAGTCAGCCCCAGCATTTT
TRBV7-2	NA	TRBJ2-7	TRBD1	CASSLTFGTGVREQYF	TGTGCCAGCAGCTTAACGTTCGGGACAGGGGTTAGGGAGCAGTACTTC
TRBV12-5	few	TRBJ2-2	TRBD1	CASGFDRGTGELFF	TGTGCTAGTGGTTTCGACAGGGGAACCGGGGAGCTGTTTTTT
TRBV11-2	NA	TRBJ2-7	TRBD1	CASSRTGTYEQYF	TGTGCCAGCAGCCGGACAGGTACCTACGAGCAGTACTTC
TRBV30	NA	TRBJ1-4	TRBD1	CAWSSTGDEKLFF	TGTGCCTGGAGTAGTACAGGGGATGAAAAACTGTTTTTT
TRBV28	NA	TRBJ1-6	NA	CASSLAGGVYNSPLHF	TGTGCCAGCAGTTTGGCCGGGGGGGTTTATAATTCACCCCTCCACTTT
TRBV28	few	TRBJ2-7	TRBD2	CASSLKYERGGYYEQYF	TGTGCCAGCAGTTTAAAGTATGAGCGGGGGGGCTACTACGAGCAGTACTTC
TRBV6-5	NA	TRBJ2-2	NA	CATQLTGSNTGELFF	TGTGCCACCCAATTGACAGGTTCGAACACCGGGGAGCTGTTTTTT
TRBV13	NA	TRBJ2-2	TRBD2	CASSFRGAGELFF	TGTGCCAGCAGCTTCCGGGGGGCCGGGGAGCTGTTTTTT
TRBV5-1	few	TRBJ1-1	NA	CASRKETNTEAFF	TGCGCCAGCAGAAAGGAGACGAACACTGAAGCTTTCTTT
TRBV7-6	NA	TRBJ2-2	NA	CASSRPRGGGNTGELFF	TGTGCCAGCAGCCGCCCCCGGGGAGGGGGGAACACCGGGGAGCTGTTTTTT
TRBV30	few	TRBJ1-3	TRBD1	CAWSVSLDRARENTIYF	TGTGCCTGGAGTGTATCTTTGGACAGGGCTAGGGAAAACACCATATATTTT
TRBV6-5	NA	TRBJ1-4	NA	CASTTGGYNEKLFF	TGTGCCAGCACCACGGGGGGGTATAATGAAAAACTGTTTTTT
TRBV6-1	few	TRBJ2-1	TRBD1	CASSQQGRSYNEQFF	TGTGCCAGCAGTCAACAGGGGCGGTCCTACAATGAGCAGTTCTTC
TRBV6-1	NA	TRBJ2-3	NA	CASTERGTDTQYF	TGTGCCAGCACGGAGAGGGGGACAGATACGCAGTATTTT
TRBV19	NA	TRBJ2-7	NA	CASSQGYSSYEQYF	TGTGCCAGTAGTCAGGGGTATAGCTCCTACGAGCAGTACTTC
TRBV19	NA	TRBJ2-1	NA	CASISGGPYNEQFF	TGTGCCTCTATCTCGGGGGGCCCTTACAATGAGCAGTTCTTC
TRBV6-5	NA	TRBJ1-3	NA	CASSYDRSLNTIYF	TGTGCCAGCAGTTACGACAGGAGTTTAAACACCATATATTTT
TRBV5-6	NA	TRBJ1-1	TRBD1	CASSHRQGLHTEAFF	TGTGCCAGCAGCCACCGACAGGGTCTCCACACTGAAGCTTTCTTT
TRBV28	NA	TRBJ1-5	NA	CASSLASQEPQHF	TGTGCCAGCAGTTTGGCTAGCCAGGAGCCCCAGCATTTT
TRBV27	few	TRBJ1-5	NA	CASRPRFGMDQPQHF	TGTGCCAGCAGGCCCCGGTTCGGGATGGATCAGCCCCAGCATTTT
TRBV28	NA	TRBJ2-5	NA	CASGGRVETQYF	TGTGCCAGCGGCGGTCGGGTAGAGACCCAGTACTTC
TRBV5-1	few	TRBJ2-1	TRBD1	CASSGTGNEQFF	TGCGCCAGCAGCGGGACAGGCAATGAGCAGTTCTTC
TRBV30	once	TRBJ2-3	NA	CAWSRRAPDTQYF	TGTGCCTGGAGTCGGCGGGCCCCCGATACGCAGTATTTT
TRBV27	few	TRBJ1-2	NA	CASSLVSSGYGYTF	TGTGCCAGCAGTTTGGTCAGTTCTGGCTATGGCTACACCTTC
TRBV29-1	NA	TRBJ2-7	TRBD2	CSVVWLAGALGSYEQYF	TGCAGCGTTGTCTGGCTAGCGGGAGCGTTAGGGTCCTACGAGCAGTACTTC
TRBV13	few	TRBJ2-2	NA	CASSPRGKGNTGELFF	TGTGCCAGCAGCCCCAGGGGCAAGGGGAACACCGGGGAGCTGTTTTTT
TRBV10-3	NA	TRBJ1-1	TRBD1	CAITRDRVNTEAFF	TGTGCCATCACTAGAGACAGGGTGAACACTGAAGCTTTCTTT